The clone carrying this TCR beta chain was recorded many times. What it binds is not known. This sample stems from a study of T-cell reconstitution after alpha-beta-depleted transplantation in children. Notes on the study in general: It was reported that alpha-beta T cells came from several hundred expanded graft clones (about two months after transplant). The main origin of T-cell counts and diversity one year after transplant was newly produced T cells.

Germline CDR1 is DFQATT and CDR2 is SNEGSKA (reference sequence). The CDR3 is 14 residues long. Losses at the gene ends were 3 bases for V and 2 bases for J; bases not matched to a gene: 3. Preparing the TCRbeta library involved the use of unique molecular identifiers. TCRdb used MiXCR to reprocess the PCR reads, holding one entry per CDR3 protein. The repertoire holds around 670,000 distinct CDR3 sequences, with over 10% as singletons. V usage is TRBV20-1 and J usage is TRBJ2-4; 8 bases are a match to TRBD2. The receptor's source is a girl aged 2-10 years with congenital amegakaryocytic thrombocytopenia, due to receive a stem cell transplant. Sequencing used PBMCs, obtained before TCRalphabeta/CD19-depleted stem cell transplant. CDR3 sequence (DNA): TGCAGTGCTAGCGGGAGGGCCCCCAAAAACATTCAGTACTTC. Its protein is CSASGRAPKNIQYF.